The T cell receptor (beta chain) under discussion was sequenced for a study of regulatory T cells in long-lasting Graves disease. Study results and caveats: When disease was persistent, TRBV28, TRBJ1-2 and TRBJ2-5 were the favored segments.

Time point denoted: newly diagnosed GD, antithyroid drugs for less than 3 months. The TCR library was made from RNA extracted from PBMCs. The authors drew patients from an endocrinology department in Xi'an, China. Trimming took 4 bases from V and 0 from J; bases not matched to a gene: 8. CDR3 length equals 16 residues. Germline V CDR1 and CDR2: MNHNS, SASEGT. Building the TCR beta libraries relied on iRepertoire HTBI primers, and CDR3 regions underwent Arm-PCR. TCRdb reanalysed the multiplex PCR reads using MiXCR and keeps one entry per CDR3 protein. The sample includes 250,000 to 300,000 distinct CDR3 sequences, about 17% of them seen just once. This clonotype showed up many times. Its antigen is unknown. The sample was also reused in another study, on T cells in Graves' hyperthyroidism and ophthalmopathy. That paper states: HTBI primers were employed in a first-round RT-PCR of the TCR CDR3. Blood held most thyroid clonotypes expanded above 0.001 frequency.

This TCR came from a woman aged 25 to 39 with Graves disease. V usage is TRBV6-1 and J usage is TRBJ1-1; 7 bases fit TRBD1. The material sequenced was peripheral blood mononuclear cells (PBMCs), taken at new diagnosis, from a patient treated with antithyroid drugs. CDR3 sequence (DNA): TGTGCCAGCAGTGTGATGGTGACAGGGATGAACACTGAAGCTTTCTTT. Its translation is CASSVMVTGMNTEAFF.